The rows below give T cell receptor beta chains drawn from one sample of a study of blood T cell repertoires in COVID-19. Assay used: immunoSEQ multiplex PCR; TCRdb lists only in-frame clones, some missing. Found here are approximately 300,000 clones, roughly 91% of them singletons; the top ten hold about 9.4%. The sequencing sample was made of PBMCs or T cells enriched from blood (not recorded which). The receptor set was obtained from a woman younger than 45 who had recovered from COVID-19. Both conserved end residues are part of each CDR3. A D gene is named only where the DNA matches it firmly. Clone sizes are given selectively: once, few, many, or a class where the clone is expanded.

J gene	clone size	V gene	D gene	CDR3 protein	CDR3 DNA
TRBJ2-7	-	TRBV15	-	CATSREGHEQYF	TGTGCCACCAGCAGAGAGGGGCATGAGCAGTACTTC
TRBJ1-5	-	TRBV15	TRBD1	CATSRDHIGTGVGGNQPQHF	TGTGCCACCAGCAGAGATCATATCGGGACAGGGGTGGGAGGCAATCAGCCCCAGCATTTT
TRBJ2-7	-	TRBV27	TRBD2	CASSPGGGRGYEQYF	TGTGCCAGCAGCCCCGGTGGGGGGAGGGGCTACGAGCAGTACTTC
TRBJ1-5	few	TRBV5-3	-	CARRSGHSSNQPQHF	TGTGCCAGAAGGAGTGGACACTCTAGCAATCAGCCCCAGCATTTT
TRBJ2-1	-	TRBV2	-	CASRSTYRGSNNEQFF	TGTGCCAGCAGATCCACTTACCGAGGATCGAACAATGAGCAGTTCTTC
TRBJ2-1	-	TRBV6-4	-	CASSDIAGAERGEQFF	TGTGCCAGCAGTGACATTGCGGGGGCGGAACGGGGTGAGCAGTTCTTC
TRBJ2-5	-	TRBV5-6	TRBD2	CASSYGLAGAYETQYF	TGTGCCAGCAGCTACGGACTAGCGGGAGCGTATGAGACCCAGTACTTC
TRBJ2-7	-	TRBV15	TRBD2	CATGATSGVYEQYF	TGTGCCACCGGGGCGACTAGCGGGGTCTACGAGCAGTACTTC
TRBJ2-5	-	TRBV7-9	-	CASSLDMLQETQYF	TGTGCCAGCAGCTTAGACATGCTGCAAGAGACCCAGTACTTC
TRBJ2-1	once	TRBV3-1/TRBV3-2	-	CASSHRSDEQFF	TGTGCCAGCAGCCACCGCTCGGATGAGCAGTTCTTC
TRBJ2-2	few	TRBV5-5	-	CASSHTQGTMNTGELFF	TGTGCCAGCAGCCATACGCAGGGTACGATGAACACCGGGGAGCTGTTTTTT
TRBJ2-7	-	TRBV7-6	TRBD1	CASSEAGTGTYEQYF	TGTGCCAGCAGCGAGGCCGGGACAGGAACCTACGAGCAGTACTTC
TRBJ1-2	-	TRBV18	TRBD1	CASSPMSAGGTGFGYTF	TGTGCCAGCTCACCAATGTCTGCGGGGGGGACAGGCTTTGGCTACACCTTC
TRBJ2-3	-	TRBV14	TRBD2	CASSQDLAGAGDTQYF	TGTGCCAGCAGCCAAGATCTGGCGGGAGCGGGAGATACGCAGTATTTT
TRBJ2-6	-	TRBV4-1	TRBD1	CASSQDKGTGGYTGANVLTF	TGCGCCAGCAGCCAAGATAAGGGAACAGGGGGATATACGGGGGCCAACGTCCTGACTTTC
TRBJ2-7	-	TRBV4-3	-	CASSQDDPRSSYEQYF	TGCGCCAGCAGCCAAGACGACCCACGGAGCTCCTACGAGCAGTACTTC
TRBJ2-1	-	TRBV19	TRBD2	CASSSQAGTSDNNEQFF	TGTGCCAGTAGTAGCCAGGCCGGGACTAGCGACAACAATGAGCAGTTCTTC
TRBJ2-5	-	TRBV29-1	-	CSGRQVQETQYF	TGCAGCGGAAGACAGGTCCAAGAGACCCAGTACTTC
TRBJ2-5	-	TRBV28	-	CASSPTVKETQYF	TGTGCCAGCAGTCCGACAGTTAAAGAGACCCAGTACTTC
TRBJ2-6	-	TRBV7-6	-	CASSLAPGPSSGANVLTF	TGTGCCAGCAGCTTAGCACCAGGGCCGAGCTCTGGGGCCAACGTCCTGACTTTC
TRBJ1-1	-	TRBV29-1	-	CSVNGGTPVVTEAFF	TGCAGCGTGAACGGGGGAACACCAGTGGTCACTGAAGCTTTCTTT
TRBJ2-5	-	TRBV5-1	-	CASSLGQDQETQYF	TGCGCCAGCAGCTTAGGCCAGGATCAAGAGACCCAGTACTTC
TRBJ1-1	-	TRBV2	-	CASYRRNTEAFF	TGTGCCAGCTACAGGAGGAACACTGAAGCTTTCTTT
TRBJ1-5	-	TRBV19	-	CASLGQAGQPQHF	TGTGCCAGCCTCGGTCAGGCGGGCCAGCCCCAGCATTTT
TRBJ2-3	-	TRBV3-1/TRBV3-2	-	CASSQGGSGYTDTQYF	TGTGCCAGCAGCCAAGGCGGTAGCGGTTACACAGATACGCAGTATTTT
TRBJ2-7	-	TRBV4-2	TRBD1	CASSQGTGTVSYEQYF	TGTGCCAGCAGCCAGGGAACCGGGACAGTTTCCTACGAGCAGTACTTC
TRBJ1-1	-	TRBV4-1	-	CASSQGRGDRNTEAFF	TGCGCCAGCAGCCAAGGGCGGGGTGACAGGAACACTGAAGCTTTCTTT
TRBJ1-2	-	TRBV28	-	CASTSGIYGYTF	TGTGCCAGCACCTCGGGGATCTATGGCTACACCTTC
TRBJ2-1	-	TRBV30	TRBD2	CAWSRLAGPYNEQFF	TGTGCCTGGAGTCGTCTAGCGGGCCCTTACAATGAGCAGTTCTTC
TRBJ1-1	-	TRBV5-1	-	CASSFDPLSGSTEAFF	TGCGCCAGCAGTTTTGATCCCCTATCGGGGAGCACTGAAGCTTTCTTT
TRBJ1-1	-	TRBV2	TRBD1	CASSRQGNTEAFF	TGTGCCAGCAGCCGACAGGGAAACACTGAAGCTTTCTTT
TRBJ2-7	-	TRBV7-2	TRBD2	CASSLVAGGSLTYEQYF	TGTGCCAGCAGCTTAGTAGCTGGCGGGAGCCTAACCTACGAGCAGTACTTC
TRBJ1-2	-	TRBV27	-	CASAPGHSLGYTF	TGTGCCAGCGCACCGGGACATTCGCTTGGCTACACCTTC
TRBJ1-2	-	TRBV4-3	-	CASSQNREYYGYTF	TGCGCCAGCAGCCAAAACAGGGAATATTATGGCTACACCTTC
TRBJ2-7	once	TRBV19	TRBD1	CASPGTGIAYEQYF	TGTGCCAGCCCTGGGACAGGCATAGCCTACGAGCAGTACTTC
TRBJ1-5	-	TRBV28	TRBD1	CASNTQGGGQPQHF	TGTGCCAGCAACACGCAGGGGGGTGGTCAGCCCCAGCATTTT
TRBJ2-7	-	TRBV6-5	-	CASRNRGGEQYF	TGTGCCAGCAGGAACAGGGGGGGCGAGCAGTACTTC
TRBJ1-2	-	TRBV6-2/TRBV6-3	TRBD1	CASSQRTGAALAHNYGYTF	TGTGCCAGCAGTCAACGGACAGGGGCGGCTCTCGCCCATAACTATGGCTACACCTTC
TRBJ1-2	-	TRBV30	-	CAWSLGGGVYGYTF	TGTGCCTGGAGCCTAGGGGGGGGCGTCTATGGCTACACCTTC
TRBJ2-7	once	TRBV6-5	-	CASTATAYLSYEQYF	TGTGCCAGCACCGCGACAGCCTACCTCTCCTACGAGCAGTACTTC
TRBJ2-1	-	TRBV27	TRBD1	CASSWTGGNEQFF	TGTGCCAGCAGCTGGACAGGGGGCAATGAGCAGTTCTTC
TRBJ1-6	-	TRBV18	-	CASSPRRGPDSPLHF	TGTGCCAGCTCACCACGCAGGGGCCCGGATTCACCCCTCCACTTT
TRBJ1-1	-	TRBV9	-	CASSESMNTEAFF	TGTGCCAGCAGCGAAAGCATGAACACTGAAGCTTTCTTT
TRBJ1-2	-	TRBV5-6	TRBD1	CASSLGQGASGYTF	TGTGCCAGCAGCTTGGGACAGGGGGCAAGTGGCTACACCTTC